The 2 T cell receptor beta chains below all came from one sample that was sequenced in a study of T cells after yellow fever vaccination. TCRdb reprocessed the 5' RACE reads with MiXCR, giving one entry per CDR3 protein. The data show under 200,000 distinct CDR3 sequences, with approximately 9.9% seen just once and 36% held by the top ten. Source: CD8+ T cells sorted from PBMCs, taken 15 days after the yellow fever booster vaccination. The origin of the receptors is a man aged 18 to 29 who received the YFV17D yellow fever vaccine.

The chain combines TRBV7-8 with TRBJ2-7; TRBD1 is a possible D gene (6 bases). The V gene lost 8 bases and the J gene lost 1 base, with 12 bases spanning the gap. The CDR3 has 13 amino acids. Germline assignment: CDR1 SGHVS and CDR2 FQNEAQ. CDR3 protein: CASGGLGSYEQYV. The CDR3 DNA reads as TGTGCCAGCGGGGGCCTCGGGTCCTACGAGCAGTACGTC.

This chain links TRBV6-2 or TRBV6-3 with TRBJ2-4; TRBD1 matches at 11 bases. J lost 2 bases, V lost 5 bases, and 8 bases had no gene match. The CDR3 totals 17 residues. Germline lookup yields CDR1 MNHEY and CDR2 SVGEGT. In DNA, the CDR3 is TGTGCCAGCAGTACTACCGGGACAGGGGGTCCCAAAAACATTCAGTACTTC. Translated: CASSTTGTGGPKNIQYF.